The clone carrying this TCR beta chain was counted ten times or more. The target antigen is unknown. Assembly of TCR beta libraries relied on iRepertoire HTBI primers together with Arm-PCR of CDR3 regions. Original data processing: Samples collectively showed some 65 TRBV and more than 12 TRBJ segments. TCRdb recomputed calls from the multiplex PCR reads with MiXCR, one row per CDR3 protein. None of the V and J calls come from the authors' own analysis; TCRdb made them. The data hold about 220,000 distinct CDR3 sequences, with approximately 20% observed a single time. The data were taken from a study of regulatory T cells in long-lasting Graves disease. Turning to the study itself: New Graves' disease cases had less than 3 months of antithyroid drugs. Findings and limits, study-wide: Under persistent disease, TRBV28, TRBJ1-2 and TRBJ2-5 were used preferentially.

V lost 6 bases to trimming and J lost 3 bases; unmatched junction nucleotides: 4. In germline, CDR1 is KGHSH, CDR2 LQKENI. The CDR3 spans 15 residues. As for time point: newly diagnosed GD, antithyroid drugs for less than 3 months. With RNA extracted from PBMCs as input, the TCR library was made. It was American Thyroid Association guidelines that determined Graves' disease diagnosis. The chain couples TRBV18 to TRBJ1-6, with 8 nucleotides matching TRBD1. This TCR was sampled from a female donor with Graves disease. This sample comprised peripheral blood mononuclear cells (PBMCs), obtained at new diagnosis, from a patient treated with antithyroid drugs. The CDR3 DNA follows: TGTGCCAGCTCGCAGGGGACAGGCTATAATTCACCCCTCCACTTT. Its translation: CASSQGTGYNSPLHF.